These T cell receptor beta chains were read from a single sample in a study of shared clonotypes between healthy human individuals. TCRdb keeps only in-frame clones here, not all; method: immunoSEQ multiplex PCR. This sample has some 2 million clones, with about 94% found just once. Specimen: naive CD8+ T cells sorted from blood. These receptors were taken from a man aged 18 to 29 in good health. Each CDR3 is given with its conserved first and last residue. Each record gives: clone size, J gene, V gene, D gene, CDR3 protein, CDR3 DNA. The D gene is left open where the match is weak. Size values are once, few and many counts, or a class for expanded clones, and some rows have none.

abundance: .
j_gene: TRBJ2-3
v_gene: TRBV7-9
d_gene: TRBD2
CDR3aa: CASSSTSASYTDTQYF
CDR3nt: TGTGCCAGCAGCTCAACTAGCGCTTCCTACACAGATACGCAGTATTTT

abundance: .
j_gene: TRBJ1-3
v_gene: TRBV29-1
d_gene: .
CDR3aa: CSVVPIGDNSGNTIYF
CDR3nt: TGCAGCGTTGTGCCAATTGGGGATAACTCTGGAAACACCATATATTTT

abundance: .
j_gene: TRBJ1-6
v_gene: TRBV7-9
d_gene: .
CDR3aa: CASSLGGSSPLHF
CDR3nt: TGTGCCAGCAGCTTAGGAGGGAGTTCACCCCTCCACTTT

abundance: .
j_gene: TRBJ2-7
v_gene: TRBV10-3
d_gene: TRBD1
CDR3aa: CASQPDRQSYEQYF
CDR3nt: TGTGCCAGCCAGCCGGACAGGCAATCCTACGAGCAGTACTTC

abundance: .
j_gene: TRBJ2-7
v_gene: TRBV11-2
d_gene: .
CDR3aa: CASSLADLSYEQYF
CDR3nt: TGTGCCAGCAGCTTGGCGGATTTGTCCTACGAGCAGTACTTC

abundance: .
j_gene: TRBJ2-3
v_gene: TRBV7-2
d_gene: TRBD2
CDR3aa: CASSLAEASGRADTQYF
CDR3nt: TGTGCCAGCAGCTTAGCGGAGGCTAGCGGGCGTGCAGATACGCAGTATTTT

abundance: .
j_gene: TRBJ2-2
v_gene: TRBV4-1
d_gene: .
CDR3aa: CASSHDPYPATGELFF
CDR3nt: TGCGCCAGCAGCCATGACCCGTATCCCGCTACCGGGGAGCTGTTTTTT

abundance: few
j_gene: TRBJ1-2
v_gene: TRBV13
d_gene: .
CDR3aa: CASSFSNPRSSYGYTF
CDR3nt: TGTGCCAGCAGCTTTAGCAATCCTCGGTCCAGCTATGGCTACACCTTC

abundance: .
j_gene: TRBJ1-5
v_gene: TRBV19
d_gene: .
CDR3aa: CASSSDVDSNQPQHF
CDR3nt: TGTGCCAGTAGTTCCGACGTAGATAGCAATCAGCCCCAGCATTTT

abundance: .
j_gene: TRBJ2-1
v_gene: TRBV9
d_gene: .
CDR3aa: CASSATTRADYEQFF
CDR3nt: TGTGCCAGCAGCGCTACAACCCGGGCCGACTATGAGCAGTTCTTC

abundance: .
j_gene: TRBJ1-2
v_gene: TRBV7-9
d_gene: .
CDR3aa: CASSIGDTYGYTF
CDR3nt: TGTGCCAGCAGCATAGGGGACACCTATGGCTACACCTTC

abundance: .
j_gene: TRBJ2-7
v_gene: TRBV19
d_gene: .
CDR3aa: CASIGQEGEQYF
CDR3nt: TGTGCCAGTATTGGACAGGAGGGCGAGCAGTACTTC

abundance: .
j_gene: TRBJ1-6
v_gene: TRBV6-1
d_gene: .
CDR3aa: CASSESSPLHF
CDR3nt: TGTGCCAGCAGTGAATCCTCACCCCTCCACTTT

abundance: .
j_gene: TRBJ1-2
v_gene: TRBV13
d_gene: .
CDR3aa: CASSLGTSGGYTF
CDR3nt: TGTGCCAGCAGCTTAGGTACTAGTGGGGGCTACACCTTC

abundance: .
j_gene: TRBJ2-1
v_gene: TRBV4-3
d_gene: TRBD2
CDR3aa: CASSQEQREDYRTEQFF
CDR3nt: TGCGCCAGCAGCCAAGAACAGCGGGAGGACTACAGGACTGAGCAGTTCTTC

abundance: .
j_gene: TRBJ2-5
v_gene: TRBV25-1
d_gene: TRBD2
CDR3aa: CASSEGVLAGVEETQYF
CDR3nt: TGTGCCAGCAGTGAAGGGGTGCTAGCGGGAGTCGAGGAGACCCAGTACTTC

abundance: .
j_gene: TRBJ2-7
v_gene: TRBV4-1
d_gene: TRBD2
CDR3aa: CASSQPSTSGSYEQYF
CDR3nt: TGCGCCAGCAGCCAACCGTCGACTAGCGGCTCCTACGAGCAGTACTTC

abundance: .
j_gene: TRBJ2-3
v_gene: TRBV11-2
d_gene: .
CDR3aa: CASSLEGADTQYF
CDR3nt: TGTGCCAGCAGCTTAGAGGGGGCAGATACGCAGTATTTT

abundance: .
j_gene: TRBJ2-1
v_gene: TRBV7-6
d_gene: .
CDR3aa: CASSLALSGNEQFF
CDR3nt: TGTGCCAGCAGCTTAGCCCTCAGCGGAAATGAGCAGTTCTTC

abundance: .
j_gene: TRBJ2-3
v_gene: TRBV28
d_gene: .
CDR3aa: CASSFAVSKDTQYF
CDR3nt: TGTGCCAGCAGTTTCGCCGTATCTAAAGATACGCAGTATTTT

abundance: .
j_gene: TRBJ2-7
v_gene: TRBV7-2
d_gene: TRBD2
CDR3aa: CASSFSSGRLQEQYF
CDR3nt: TGTGCCAGCAGCTTCTCTAGCGGCCGTTTACAGGAGCAGTACTTC

abundance: .
j_gene: TRBJ2-3
v_gene: TRBV5-6
d_gene: .
CDR3aa: CASSWGMSLTLDADTQYF
CDR3nt: TGTGCCAGCAGCTGGGGCATGAGTCTAACCCTGGACGCAGATACGCAGTATTTT

abundance: .
j_gene: TRBJ2-1
v_gene: TRBV4-3
d_gene: TRBD2
CDR3aa: CASSQDLAGVKYEQFF
CDR3nt: TGCGCCAGCAGCCAAGATCTAGCGGGAGTTAAGTATGAGCAGTTCTTC

abundance: .
j_gene: TRBJ1-4
v_gene: TRBV30
d_gene: .
CDR3aa: CAWSPSGLRGEKLFF
CDR3nt: TGTGCCTGGAGCCCCTCAGGGCTTAGGGGTGAAAAACTGTTTTTT

abundance: .
j_gene: TRBJ2-1
v_gene: TRBV29-1
d_gene: .
CDR3aa: CSVELGMGRNEQFF
CDR3nt: TGCAGCGTTGAACTGGGTATGGGGCGCAATGAGCAGTTCTTC

abundance: .
j_gene: TRBJ2-2
v_gene: TRBV7-6
d_gene: .
CDR3aa: CASSLEAAGGELFF
CDR3nt: TGTGCCAGCAGCTTAGAGGCCGCGGGCGGGGAGCTGTTTTTT

abundance: .
j_gene: TRBJ2-3
v_gene: TRBV27
d_gene: TRBD2
CDR3aa: CASSLGAGGPTDTQYF
CDR3nt: TGTGCCAGCAGTTTAGGGGCGGGAGGGCCCACAGATACGCAGTATTTT

abundance: .
j_gene: TRBJ1-4
v_gene: TRBV4-1
d_gene: TRBD1
CDR3aa: CASSQQGAYSEKLFF
CDR3nt: TGCGCCAGCAGCCAACAGGGGGCGTATAGCGAAAAACTGTTTTTT

abundance: .
j_gene: TRBJ1-1
v_gene: TRBV2
d_gene: TRBD1
CDR3aa: CASSEFGQGDTEAFF
CDR3nt: TGTGCCAGCAGTGAGTTTGGACAGGGGGACACTGAAGCTTTCTTT

abundance: once
j_gene: TRBJ2-7
v_gene: TRBV28
d_gene: .
CDR3aa: CASAPRGPPYEQYF
CDR3nt: TGTGCCAGCGCCCCCAGGGGCCCACCCTACGAGCAGTACTTC

abundance: .
j_gene: TRBJ2-7
v_gene: TRBV27
d_gene: TRBD2
CDR3aa: CASSLGLAGAEQYF
CDR3nt: TGTGCCAGCAGTTTAGGACTAGCGGGCGCCGAGCAGTACTTC

abundance: .
j_gene: TRBJ2-5
v_gene: TRBV5-1
d_gene: TRBD1
CDR3aa: CASSLGQGVETQYF
CDR3nt: TGCGCCAGCAGTCTCGGACAGGGGGTTGAGACCCAGTACTTC

abundance: .
j_gene: TRBJ2-7
v_gene: TRBV2
d_gene: .
CDR3aa: CASSEKLTYEQYF
CDR3nt: TGTGCCAGCAGTGAAAAGCTTACCTACGAGCAGTACTTC

abundance: few
j_gene: TRBJ1-2
v_gene: TRBV19
d_gene: TRBD1
CDR3aa: CATQGARGYTF
CDR3nt: TGTGCCACGCAGGGGGCGCGGGGCTACACCTTC

abundance: .
j_gene: TRBJ2-6
v_gene: TRBV12-5
d_gene: .
CDR3aa: CASGFDSYGSGANVLTF
CDR3nt: TGTGCTAGTGGCTTTGACAGTTACGGCTCTGGGGCCAACGTCCTGACTTTC

abundance: .
j_gene: TRBJ1-5
v_gene: TRBV6-5
d_gene: .
CDR3aa: CASSPAAGPYQPQHF
CDR3nt: TGTGCCAGCAGCCCCGCGGCGGGGCCTTATCAGCCCCAGCATTTT

abundance: .
j_gene: TRBJ2-1
v_gene: TRBV7-2
d_gene: .
CDR3aa: CASSSSSEYNEQFF
CDR3nt: TGTGCCAGCAGCTCCTCATCGGAATACAATGAGCAGTTCTTC

abundance: .
j_gene: TRBJ2-5
v_gene: TRBV21-1
d_gene: .
CDR3aa: CASSKGTPGQGQETQYF
CDR3nt: TGTGCCAGCAGCAAAGGGACCCCGGGACAGGGACAAGAGACCCAGTACTTC

abundance: .
j_gene: TRBJ2-2
v_gene: TRBV5-1
d_gene: .
CDR3aa: CASSLGQGTDTGELFF
CDR3nt: TGCGCCAGCAGCTTGGGTCAGGGCACAGACACCGGGGAGCTGTTTTTT

abundance: .
j_gene: TRBJ1-3
v_gene: TRBV10-3
d_gene: .
CDR3aa: CAISDSRVGNTIYF
CDR3nt: TGTGCCATCAGTGATTCCAGGGTTGGAAACACCATATATTTT

abundance: .
j_gene: TRBJ2-3
v_gene: TRBV13
d_gene: .
CDR3aa: CASSLKAEYTDTQYF
CDR3nt: TGTGCCAGCAGCTTAAAAGCGGAATACACAGATACGCAGTATTTT

abundance: .
j_gene: TRBJ2-3
v_gene: TRBV5-1
d_gene: TRBD2
CDR3aa: CASAGGGEYTDTQYF
CDR3nt: TGCGCCAGCGCCGGCGGGGGGGAGTACACAGATACGCAGTATTTT

abundance: .
j_gene: TRBJ2-1
v_gene: TRBV7-8
d_gene: TRBD2
CDR3aa: CASSFDNRLAGEYNEQFF
CDR3nt: TGTGCCAGCAGCTTCGACAACAGACTAGCGGGGGAGTACAATGAGCAGTTCTTC

abundance: .
j_gene: TRBJ1-1
v_gene: TRBV5-1
d_gene: .
CDR3aa: CASSLAQGSEAFF
CDR3nt: TGCGCCAGCAGCTTGGCGCAGGGGAGTGAAGCTTTCTTT

abundance: .
j_gene: TRBJ2-5
v_gene: TRBV6-1
d_gene: TRBD2
CDR3aa: CASSDRGLAWETQYF
CDR3nt: TGTGCCAGCAGTGACCGGGGACTAGCGTGGGAGACCCAGTACTTC

abundance: .
j_gene: TRBJ1-6
v_gene: TRBV19
d_gene: .
CDR3aa: CASSIPRSSYNSPLHF
CDR3nt: TGTGCCAGTAGTATACCCCGGAGCTCCTATAATTCACCCCTCCACTTT

abundance: .
j_gene: TRBJ2-7
v_gene: TRBV27
d_gene: .
CDR3aa: CATGTSPYEQYF
CDR3nt: TGTGCCACCGGGACGTCCCCGTACGAGCAGTACTTC

abundance: .
j_gene: TRBJ2-7
v_gene: TRBV30
d_gene: .
CDR3aa: CAWMDGRYEQYF
CDR3nt: TGTGCCTGGATGGACGGAAGGTACGAGCAGTACTTC

abundance: .
j_gene: TRBJ2-2
v_gene: TRBV30
d_gene: .
CDR3aa: CAWNPQDTGELFF
CDR3nt: TGTGCCTGGAACCCCCAAGACACCGGGGAGCTGTTTTTT

abundance: .
j_gene: TRBJ2-7
v_gene: TRBV10-2
d_gene: .
CDR3aa: CASSESPGNNEQYF
CDR3nt: TGCGCCAGCAGTGAGTCACCAGGGAACAACGAGCAGTACTTC

abundance: .
j_gene: TRBJ1-1
v_gene: TRBV6-6
d_gene: TRBD1
CDR3aa: CASRPGGGMTEAFF
CDR3nt: TGTGCCAGCAGGCCAGGGGGCGGGATGACTGAAGCTTTCTTT

abundance: .
j_gene: TRBJ1-5
v_gene: TRBV2
d_gene: .
CDR3aa: CASSEGRDSNQPQHF
CDR3nt: TGTGCCAGCAGTGAGGGCAGGGATAGCAATCAGCCCCAGCATTTT

abundance: .
j_gene: TRBJ2-6
v_gene: TRBV4-1
d_gene: .
CDR3aa: CASSQEPRGVISGANVLTF
CDR3nt: TGCGCCAGCAGCCAAGAACCTCGCGGGGTGATCTCTGGGGCCAACGTCCTGACTTTC

abundance: once
j_gene: TRBJ2-5
v_gene: TRBV28
d_gene: TRBD1
CDR3aa: CASSLGQGQETQYF
CDR3nt: TGTGCCAGCAGTTTGGGACAGGGGCAAGAGACCCAGTACTTC